Presented here are 27 T cell receptor beta chains from one specimen sequenced in a study of CD8 T cells in ankylosing spondylitis. Points from the study as a whole: Made up of under 10 highly homologous variants, a TCR beta motif appeared characteristic of ankylosing spondylitis blood.

Their cognate antigens are unknown. TCRdb called the 5' RACE reads again in MiXCR, with one record for every CDR3 protein. This table has about 420,000 distinct CDR3 sequences, around 20% appearing once. The sequenced material came from blood, either unsorted or a sorted T cell fraction (not recorded which). Receptor source: a male donor with ankylosing spondylitis.

Only a few counts were recorded for this clonotype. V is TRBV1 and J is TRBJ2-1; TRBD1 is the table's D call, not checked against the DNA. TRBV1 is an annotated pseudogene. This CDR3 has 16 amino acids. In nucleotides, the CDR3 is TGCACCAGCAGCCACGGACGGGACCACTCCTACAATGAGCAGTTCTTC. Translation gives CTSSHGRDHSYNEQFF.

The J gene is TRBJ1-5, the V gene TRBV6-5, with a tentative D call TRBD1 (6 bases). Trimming pared 2 bases from V and 1 base from J, leaving 9 bases between. The CDR3 extends over 15 amino acids. Germline loops: CDR1 MNHEY, CDR2 SVGAGI. CDR3: CASSYLRGSNQPQHF. The CDR3 nucleotides are TGTGCCAGCAGTTACCTCAGGGGCAGCAATCAGCCCCAGCATTTT.

This clonotype was seen a few times. This sequence joins TRBV6-1 and TRBJ2-3, with 9 bases identical to TRBD2. The CDR3 covers 13 residues. Trimming cost V 7 bases and J 6 bases; bases outside gene matches: 5. Germline CDR1 is MNHNS and CDR2 is SASEGT. CDR3 in DNA: TGTGCCAGCAAACGCGGGAGGGCCGATACGCAGTATTTT. It specifies CASKRGRADTQYF.

The chain has TRBV12-3 or TRBV12-4 and TRBJ1-2; possibly TRBD1 for D (5 bases). Trimming removed 8 bases at V and 7 bases at J, with 14 bases between. There are 12 residues in the CDR3. For the CDR3, the DNA is TGTGCCAGCCGTCGAGGTACAGGTGGCTACACCTTC. Amino acid sequence: CASRRGTGGYTF.

This clonotype showed up just once. The chain is built from TRBV10-3 and TRBJ1-4, with D hard to call. V was pared by 2 bases and J by 8 bases, with 15 bases between. The CDR3 loop spans 15 amino acids. CDR1 and CDR2 (germline): ENHRY, SYGVKD. The CDR3 DNA sequence: TGTGCCATCAGTGAGAGCGGGTCGGGGTACGAAAAACTGTTTTTT. Translating it yields CAISESGSGYEKLFF.

This clonotype appeared a few times. The chain recombines TRBV20-1 with TRBJ2-4; no reliable D call. This CDR3 contains 13 residues. Between the trimmed V and J ends, which lost 8 bases and 0 bases, there was a span of 11 bases. Looked up from germline, CDR1 is DFQATT and CDR2 is SNEGSKA (reference sequence). Written as DNA, the CDR3 is TGCAGTACCCTCTTCCTAGCCAAAAACATTCAGTACTTC. Its protein is CSTLFLAKNIQYF.

The J gene is TRBJ2-1, the V gene TRBV4-3; 9 nucleotides match TRBD2. V shed 1 base, J shed 6 bases, and the junction held 7 bases outside the gene matches. The length of the CDR3 is 16 residues. In germline, CDR1 is LGHNA, CDR2 YSLEER. The CDR3 loop reads CASSQVGGRAGNEQFF. The CDR3 region has the DNA TGCGCCAGCAGCCAAGTGGGCGGGAGGGCCGGCAATGAGCAGTTCTTC.

This clonotype was observed a handful of times. The chain is built from TRBV20-1 and TRBJ2-1, with D perhaps matching TRBD1 (5 bases). V lost 3 bases to trimming and J lost 6 bases, with 12 bases between them. This CDR3 spans 13 amino acids. Germline lookup yields CDR1 DFQATT and CDR2 SNEGSKA (reference sequence). DNA of the CDR3: TGCAGTGCTAGGGCAGGGCTATTCAATGAGCAGTTCTTC. It specifies CSARAGLFNEQFF.

This clonotype was seen more than once but under ten times. The chain links TRBV6-2 or TRBV6-3 to TRBJ2-3; no clear D gene. Trimming took off 6 bases at V and 4 bases at J, with 17 bases between the two ends. The CDR3 consists of 15 residues. Germline V gene lookup returns CDR1 MNHEY and CDR2 SVGEGT. The CDR3 DNA reads TGTGCCAGCAGGCCCGGGTATCACGCGGCAGATACGCAGTATTTT. Translating gives CASRPGYHAADTQYF.

The gene calls are TRBV28 and TRBJ2-1; D is unresolved. Germline V gene lookup returns CDR1 MDHEN and CDR2 SYDVKM. The V and J ends lost 6 bases and 15 bases respectively, with 15 bases between them. CDR3 size: 11 residues. The CDR3 spells CASSAGVSPFF. The DNA of the CDR3 is TGTGCCAGCAGCGCCGGTGTTTCTCCGTTCTTC.

This CDR3 is CASWRQGHTGELFF. The CDR3 DNA follows: TGTGCCAGCTGGAGACAGGGACACACCGGGGAGCTGTTTTTT. The genes are TRBV2 and TRBJ2-2; 7 nucleotides line up with TRBD1. The germline V gene has CDR1 SNHLY and CDR2 FYNNEI. The CDR3 contains 14 residues. Losses at the gene ends were 8 bases for V and 3 bases for J; bases not matched to a gene: 6.

The table lists this clonotype with a few counts. The J gene is TRBJ1-4, the V gene TRBV29-1, with 11 bases identical to TRBD1. The CDR3 contains 15 residues. The V segment lost 6 bases and the J segment 7 bases; nucleotides outside the gene matches: 10. Germline V gene data show CDR1 as SQVTM and CDR2 as ANQGSEA. CDR3 sequence: CSVQQRTGGGEKLFF. For the CDR3, the DNA is TGCAGCGTCCAACAACGGACAGGGGGCGGTGAAAAACTGTTTTTT. The full variable domain, rest sourced from reference TRBV29-1 and TRBJ1-4, is SAVISQKPSRDICQRGTSLTIQCQVDSQVTMMFWYRQQPGQSLTLIATANQGSEATYESGFVIDKFPISRPNLTFSTLTVSNMSPEDSSIYLCSVQQRTGGGEKLFFGSGTQLSVL.

The rearrangement joins TRBV6-1 to TRBJ2-7; tentatively, D is TRBD1 (6 bases). Deletions cut 5 bases from V and 0 bases from J, with 11 bases between. This CDR3 is 14 amino acids long. From germline, CDR1 is MNHNS and CDR2 SASEGT. The CDR3, as DNA: TGTGCCAGCAGTCCGGGACACCACTCCTACGAGCAGTACTTC. This sequence encodes CASSPGHHSYEQYF.

The gene calls are TRBV5-1 and TRBJ2-2, with 9 bases fitting TRBD1. From germline, CDR1 is SGHRS and CDR2 YFSETQ. Trimming removed 4 bases from V and 7 bases from J; junction bases left unmatched: 5. This CDR3 comprises 14 residues. This CDR3 is CASSPQGAGGELFF. The CDR3 nucleotides are TGCGCCAGCAGCCCACAGGGGGCAGGCGGGGAGCTGTTTTTT. The full variable domain, rest sourced from reference TRBV5-1 and TRBJ2-2, is KAGVTQTPRYLIKTRGQQVTLSCSPISGHRSVSWYQQTPGQGLQFLFEYFSETQRNKGNFPGRFSGRQFSNSRSEMNVSTLELGDSALYLCASSPQGAGGELFFGEGSRLTVL.

This clonotype was seen a few times. J is TRBJ2-3 and V is TRBV7-2, with D possibly being TRBD2 (6 bases). Trimming left V 7 bases short and J 1 base short, with 15 bases between. The CDR3 covers 15 residues. Germline lookup yields CDR1 SGHTA and CDR2 FQGNSA. CDR3 protein: CASTPSGRGTDTQYF. Here the CDR3 DNA reads TGTGCCAGCACCCCAAGCGGGCGCGGCACAGATACGCAGTATTTT.

This clonotype was seen a handful of times. The chain is built from TRBV29-1 and TRBJ2-1; 8 bases line up with TRBD2. V was clipped by 5 bases and J by 7 bases; unmatched bases: 7. Germline lookup yields CDR1 SQVTM and CDR2 ANQGSEA. The CDR3 covers 13 residues. CDR3 sequence: CSVNREGWNEQFF. The CDR3 DNA sequence: TGCAGCGTTAACCGGGAGGGCTGGAATGAGCAGTTCTTC.

This clonotype was seen at least ten times. The rearrangement joins TRBV5-1 to TRBJ1-1; D unclear. The CDR3 extends over 16 amino acids. Trimming pared 2 bases from V and 1 base from J, leaving 15 bases between. The V gene's germline CDR1 is SGHRS and CDR2 YFSETQ. The CDR3 spells CASSLPTDLRNTEAFF. CDR3 nucleotide sequence: TGCGCCAGCAGCTTACCGACGGACCTTCGGAACACTGAAGCTTTCTTT.

This rearrangement joins TRBV3-1 to TRBJ2-1; the D gene is possibly TRBD2 (5 bases). The germline V gene encodes CDR1 LGHDT and CDR2 YNNKEL (reference sequence). There are 17 residues in the CDR3. V was pared by 0 bases and J by 0 bases, with 12 bases between. The CDR3 sequence is CASSQDVARSSYNEQFF. Here the CDR3 DNA reads TGTGCCAGCAGCCAAGATGTAGCGCGGAGCTCCTACAATGAGCAGTTCTTC.

The chain is built from TRBV6-1 and TRBJ1-3; D not resolved. CDR3 length: 14 amino acids. V was shortened by 6 bases and J by 4 bases, with 13 bases between the two germline ends. The germline V gene encodes CDR1 MNHNS and CDR2 SASEGT. For the CDR3, the DNA is TGTGCCAGCAGCCGGGTACCTCTAGGAAACACCATATATTTT. Translated, it gives CASSRVPLGNTIYF.

The V and J genes are TRBV7-2 and TRBJ2-1; no definite D call. Trimming stripped 3 bases from V and 10 bases from J, with 10 bases between. This CDR3 has 12 amino acids. Germline CDR1 reads SGHTA; CDR2 reads FQGNSA. The CDR3 reads CASSFRSAEQFF. DNA of the CDR3: TGTGCCAGCAGCTTTCGTTCTGCAGAGCAGTTCTTC.

This clonotype was picked up a small number of times. The CDR3 protein is CSVEIQSQETQYF. The CDR3 DNA reads TGCAGCGTTGAGATCCAGTCACAAGAGACCCAGTACTTC. This chain connects TRBV29-1 to TRBJ2-5; D remains ambiguous. The CDR3 covers 13 residues. CDR1 is SQVTM and CDR2 is ANQGSEA in the germline V gene. V was shortened by 3 bases and J by 2 bases, with 10 bases between the two germline ends.

This chain joins TRBV18 and TRBJ2-7; TRBD1 matches 7 bases. CDR3 size: 17 residues. Germline V gene sequence: CDR1 KGHSH, CDR2 LQKENI. V lost 6 bases and J lost 0; bases outside the gene matches: 14. Here the CDR3 DNA reads TGTGCCAGCTCCCCGGACAGGAAGCCCCTTTTCTCCTACGAGCAGTACTTC. Its translation is CASSPDRKPLFSYEQYF. Filled out from reference TRBV18 and TRBJ2-7, the complete variable domain reads NAGVMQNPRHLVRRRGQEARLRCSPMKGHSHVYWYRQLPEEGLKFMVYLQKENIIDESGMPKERFSAEFPKEGPSILRIQQVVRGDSAAYFCASSPDRKPLFSYEQYFGPGTRLTVT.

This chain links TRBV14 with TRBJ1-6; TRBD1 is a possible D gene (5 bases). This CDR3 has 13 amino acids. The V end was cut by 1 base, the J end by 11 bases, with 9 bases between. Germline V gene lookup returns CDR1 SGHDN and CDR2 FVKESK. CDR3 protein: CASSQAGGTPLHF. DNA for the CDR3: TGTGCCAGCAGCCAAGCGGGGGGTACACCCCTCCACTTT.

This clonotype was seen only a few times. This chain links TRBV7-9 with TRBJ2-5; 13 bases map to TRBD2. CDR1 is SEHNR and CDR2 is FQNEAQ in the germline V gene (reference sequence). This CDR3 is built from 16 residues. V shed 5 bases and J 2 bases; nucleotides not matched to a gene: 5. The chain's CDR3 is CASSKGLAGNQETQYF. The CDR3 coding sequence is TGTGCCAGCAGCAAGGGACTAGCGGGAAATCAAGAGACCCAGTACTTC.

The chain recombines TRBV5-1 with TRBJ2-4, with TRBD2 identical over 10 bases. V lost 3 bases to trimming and J lost 8 bases; unmatched junction nucleotides: 8. Germline CDR1 is SGHRS and CDR2 is YFSETQ. The CDR3 runs to 15 residues. The CDR3 coding sequence is TGCGCCAGCAGCTCACTAGCGGGGAAAGGGGACATTCAGTACTTC. It is translated as CASSSLAGKGDIQYF. Filled out from reference TRBV5-1 and TRBJ2-4, the complete variable domain reads KAGVTQTPRYLIKTRGQQVTLSCSPISGHRSVSWYQQTPGQGLQFLFEYFSETQRNKGNFPGRFSGRQFSNSRSEMNVSTLELGDSALYLCASSSLAGKGDIQYFGAGTRLSVL.

This clonotype was recorded many times. The CDR3 is CASSELSVGTGVGDEQFF. The CDR3 DNA reads TGTGCCAGCAGTGAATTATCGGTAGGGACAGGGGTTGGGGATGAGCAGTTCTTC. This rearrangement joins TRBV25-1 to TRBJ2-1; 10 bases are shared with TRBD1. The CDR3 loop spans 18 amino acids. V lost 1 base and J lost 8; bases outside the gene matches: 14. Germline assignment: CDR1 MGHDK and CDR2 SYGVNS. Combining the CDR3 with reference TRBV25-1 and TRBJ2-1 gives the whole variable domain EADIYQTPRYLVIGTGKKITLECSQTMGHDKMYWYQQDPGMELHLIHYSYGVNSTEKGDLSSESTVSRIRTEHFPLTLESARPSHTSQYLCASSELSVGTGVGDEQFFGPGTRLTVL.

V and J are TRBV20-1 and TRBJ2-3, with a tentative D call TRBD2 (6 bases). The CDR3 has 14 residues. Germline V gene lookup returns CDR1 DFQATT and CDR2 SNEGSKA (reference sequence). V was cut by 6 bases and J by 2 bases, with 15 bases left in between. CDR3 nucleotides: TGCAGTGCAACCCCTAGCGTTTTCACAGATACGCAGTATTTT. Protein sequence: CSATPSVFTDTQYF.